This TCR beta chain was retrieved from a study of radiotherapy plus CTLA-4 blockade in lung cancer. Study information: Objective responses were recorded in 15% to 20% of patients, with disease control recorded in about 29%.

Repertoires were generated with immunoSEQ multiplex PCR, while TCRdb's copy carries only in-frame clones and drops some. The table lists around 110,000 clones, about 90% of them singletons. Study findings and constraints: Increased serum interferon-beta after radiation also reportedly predicted response strongly. Subsequent to radiotherapy plus ipilimumab, tumor-derived TCR clones underwent expansion in blood.

The length of the CDR3 is 16 residues. Germline loops: CDR1 MGHRA, CDR2 YSYEKL. V was clipped by 0 bases and J by 6 bases; unmatched bases: 8. Focal radiation and CTLA-4 blockade (ipilimumab) were tested in chemo-refractory metastatic non-small-cell lung cancer patients. In the case of this clone: What it recognizes is unknown.

The genes are TRBV4-1 and TRBJ2-1, with TRBD2 matching 7 bases. This sample comprised peripheral blood, obtained from a patient treated with radiotherapy plus ipilimumab. The source is a human donor with non-small cell lung cancer that progressed on radiotherapy plus ipilimumab. The CDR3 nucleotides read TGCGCCAGCAGCCAAGATCGTAACGGGAGGCTCAATGAGCAGTTCTTC. Translating gives CASSQDRNGRLNEQFF.